This T cell receptor beta chain emerged from a study of T cell responses to AZD1222 COVID-19 vaccine. General study points: Reportedly, nearly half the spike-specific TCRs target unmutated variant regions. None of the repertoires were sampled until the peak T cell response had passed.

Trimming cost V 1 base and J 9 bases, with 12 bases left between them. Germline CDR1 and CDR2: LGHNA and YNFKEQ. The CDR3 is 13 amino acids. A single count supports this clone. Its specificity is not known. Produced via immunoSEQ multiplex PCR; TCRdb's table is partial and in-frame only. The sample has under 95,000 clones, under 95% seen once. This specimen consisted of peripheral blood, obtained on day 0 of AZD1222 vaccination. This TCR came from an adult in good health. This sequence joins TRBV4-2 and TRBJ1-2, with a weak D call TRBD1 (5 bases). The CDR3 loop reads CASSQGGPSRYTF. The CDR3, as DNA: TGTGCCAGCAGCCAAGGGGGCCCCTCGCGCTACACCTTC.